Presented here are 14 T cell receptor beta chains from one specimen sequenced in a study of cytomegalovirus exposure and HLA in healthy donors. The repertoire was sequenced with immunoSEQ multiplex PCR; TCRdb's copy has only in-frame clones and lacks some. The sample lists approximately 280,000 clones; about 86% were seen once. Sequencing was done on a sample of PBMCs. Receptors were obtained from a woman aged 18-30 years in good health and CMV-seronegative.

The J gene is TRBJ2-2, the V gene TRBV4-2; D might be TRBD2 (5 bases). The length of the CDR3 is 14 residues. Germline CDR1 is LGHNA and CDR2 is YNFKEQ. Trimming cost V 1 base and J 6 bases, with 9 bases left between them. The CDR3 DNA reads as TGTGCCAGCAGCCAAGCTGCGGGCGCCGGGGAGCTGTTTTTT. It specifies CASSQAAGAGELFF.

This clone has a single count. V and J are TRBV9 and TRBJ1-1, with a tentative D call TRBD1 (5 bases). V was trimmed by 0 bases and J by 0 bases, leaving 9 bases between them. Germline-derived CDR1 and CDR2 are SGDLS and YYNGEE. The CDR3 sequence is 15 residues long. CDR3 protein: CASSVAPGMNTEAFF. Written as DNA, the CDR3 is TGTGCCAGCAGCGTAGCACCAGGGATGAACACTGAAGCTTTCTTT.

The chain employs TRBV11-3 and TRBJ1-5; D is possibly TRBD1 (6 bases). The CDR3 totals 13 residues. The V gene lost 5 bases and the J gene lost 4 bases, with 9 bases spanning the gap. Germline loops: CDR1 SGHNT, CDR2 YENEEA. For the CDR3, the DNA is TGTGCCAGCAGCCCTGGACAGAATCAGCCCCAGCATTTT. Its translation: CASSPGQNQPQHF.

This rearrangement joins TRBV7-2 to TRBJ2-1, with D maybe TRBD2 (6 bases). Per the germline V gene, CDR1 is SGHTA and CDR2 is FQGNSA. V dropped 1 base and J dropped 8 bases, with 18 bases sitting between them. This CDR3 comprises 16 residues. The chain's CDR3 is CASSLGTQLAYDEQFF. The DNA of the CDR3 is TGTGCCAGCAGCTTAGGCACCCAACTAGCTTACGATGAGCAGTTCTTC.

V gene TRBV5-1 combines with J gene TRBJ2-1, with D possibly being TRBD1 (6 bases). The length of the CDR3 is 14 residues. Trimming removed 7 bases at V and 2 bases at J, with 13 bases between. Germline V gene sequence: CDR1 SGHRS, CDR2 YFSETQ. The CDR3 here is CASGGSSPYNEQFF. The DNA of the CDR3 is TGCGCCAGCGGGGGCTCAAGCCCCTACAATGAGCAGTTCTTC.

The chain uses TRBV5-6 and TRBJ1-2; a weak D match, TRBD1 (5 bases). The V gene lost 3 bases and the J gene lost 4 bases, with 16 bases spanning the gap. The germline gives CDR1 SGHDT, CDR2 YYEEEE. The CDR3 totals 15 residues. CDR3 region: CASSSATTDTYGYTF. Here the CDR3 DNA reads TGTGCCAGCAGCTCGGCCACGACAGATACCTATGGCTACACCTTC.

V gene TRBV5-4 combines with J gene TRBJ2-1; 12 nucleotides line up with TRBD2. V was clipped by 5 bases and J by 3 bases; unmatched bases: 3. The germline gives CDR1 SGHNT, CDR2 YYREEE (reference sequence). This CDR3 spans 15 amino acids. CDR3 loop: CASSSGLAGYNEQFF. The CDR3, as DNA: TGTGCCAGCAGTTCGGGACTAGCGGGCTACAATGAGCAGTTCTTC.

V usage is TRBV30 and J usage is TRBJ1-4, with 12 positions matching TRBD1. The V gene's germline CDR1 is GTSNPN and CDR2 SVGIG (reference sequence). After removal of 8 bases from V and 7 bases from J, the junction contained 11 bases not matched to a gene. The CDR3 runs to 15 residues. The CDR3 protein is CAVGDRGRIGEKLFF. Written as DNA, the CDR3 is TGTGCCGTCGGGGACAGGGGGCGCATCGGTGAAAAACTGTTTTTT.

CDR3 in amino acids: CASTEGQGNQPQHF. The DNA for the CDR3 is TGTGCCAGCACCGAAGGACAGGGCAATCAGCCCCAGCATTTT. The chain is built from TRBV6-6 and TRBJ1-5; 7 bases match TRBD1. With V trimmed by 7 bases and J by 2 bases, 5 bases remained unmatched. The CDR3 covers 14 residues. Germline V gene sequence: CDR1 MNHNY, CDR2 SVGAGI (reference sequence).

The gene calls are TRBV30 and TRBJ2-7; 10 positions match TRBD1. Germline lookup yields CDR1 GTSNPN and CDR2 SVGIG (reference sequence). The length of the CDR3 is 14 residues. Trimming at V came to 5 bases and at J to 2 bases, leaving 6 bases not matched to a gene. The CDR3 DNA sequence: TGTGCCTGGGGGGTAGGGACAGGGGCCTACGAGCAGTACTTC. This sequence encodes CAWGVGTGAYEQYF. The full variable domain, completed using reference TRBV30 and TRBJ2-7, is SQTIHQWPATLVQPVGSPLSLECTVEGTSNPNLYWYRQAAGRGLQLLFYSVGIGQISSEVPQNLSASRPQDRQFILSSKKLLLSDSGFYLCAWGVGTGAYEQYFGPGTRLTVT.

The genes are TRBV28 and TRBJ2-1; 11 bases line up with TRBD2. Per the germline V gene, CDR1 is MDHEN and CDR2 is SYDVKM. The CDR3 loop spans 17 amino acids. The trim removed 3 bases at V and 5 bases at J, leaving 9 bases unmatched. CDR3 DNA: TGTGCCAGCAGTTTTTTGGGCGTGACTAGCGGGGACAATGAGCAGTTCTTC. It yields the protein CASSFLGVTSGDNEQFF.

In its sample, this clone was seen a few times. This chain connects TRBV4-1 to TRBJ2-2; 7 bases align to TRBD2. Germline-derived CDR1 and CDR2 are MGHRA and YSYEKL. V lost 4 bases and J lost 6; bases outside the gene matches: 14. The CDR3 length is 17 residues. The CDR3 DNA is TGCGCCAGCAGCCCATGGGGGGGTAGTGTGTCGTCCGGGGAGCTGTTTTTT. Protein: CASSPWGGSVSSGELFF.

In this sample, this clone turned up once. The chain is built from TRBV4-3 and TRBJ2-7; 8 positions match TRBD1. The germline V gene encodes CDR1 LGHNA and CDR2 YSLEER. This CDR3 is 16 amino acids long. V was pared by 3 bases and J by 1 base, with 8 bases of the junction left unmatched. The CDR3, as DNA: TGCGCCAGCAGCCAGACACGGACAGGGAGGTCCTACGAGCAGTACTTC. Its translation: CASSQTRTGRSYEQYF.

The chain couples TRBV30 to TRBJ2-3; D unclear. Trimming cost V 0 bases and J 0 bases, with 4 bases left between them. CDR1 and CDR2 from the germline V gene are GTSNPN and SVGIG (reference sequence). CDR3 length: 13 residues. CDR3 nucleotide sequence: TGTGCCTGGAGTGTTATAAGCACAGATACGCAGTATTTT. Its translation is CAWSVISTDTQYF.